This paragraph reports one T cell receptor beta chain. The method was immunoSEQ multiplex PCR; TCRdb's version includes in-frame clones alone and lacks a portion of them. The sample lists fewer than 85,000 clones, more than 70% seen once, with around 15% in the top ten. Germline CDR1 reads MGHDK; CDR2 reads SYGVNS. V lost 4 bases, J lost 7 bases, and 7 bases stayed unmatched. CDR3 length equals 16 residues. The data stem from a study of blood T cell repertoires in COVID-19. This clonotype originated in a woman aged 55-70 years with acute or convalescent COVID-19. The chain is built from TRBV25-1 and TRBJ2-1, with 13 nucleotides matching TRBD2. Sequencing was done on a sample of peripheral blood. The CDR3 nucleotides read TGTGCCAGCAGTGCACGGACTAGCGGGAGTGGGAATGAGCAGTTCTTC. Encoded protein: CASSARTSGSGNEQFF.